This TCR beta chain was obtained from a study of cytotoxic CD8 clonotypes in ibrutinib-treated CLL. Study-wide background: After median approximately 74 months, about 14 stayed in remission, about twelve progressed; responses about 25 partial, 2 complete. Once patients had received a median approximately twelve months of treatment, range 6 to 36, response samples were obtained. The average sample held roughly 250,000 productive templates and approximately 93,000 productive rearrangements. Study-wide results and caveats: Starting clonality was above that of age-matched healthy donors and tracked circulating CD8+ T-cell counts.

The assay was immunoSEQ multiplex PCR, and TCRdb's table has in-frame clones only and misses some. Here the sample spans some 140,000 clones, 85% to 95% being singletons. To note about this clone: Its antigen is still unknown.

The sequencing used PBMCs, collected after 12 months of ibrutinib treatment. The receptor was isolated from a human donor with chronic lymphocytic leukemia.

This CDR3 reads CASSQEGRDTEAFF. In DNA form, the CDR3 reads TGTGCCAGCAGCCAAGAGGGGCGGGACACTGAAGCTTTCTTT. The chain has TRBV4-2 and TRBJ1-1; D might be TRBD1 (5 bases). Germline CDR1 and CDR2: LGHNA and YNFKEQ. The CDR3 consists of 14 residues. V lost 0 bases, J lost 3 bases, and 8 bases lay in between.